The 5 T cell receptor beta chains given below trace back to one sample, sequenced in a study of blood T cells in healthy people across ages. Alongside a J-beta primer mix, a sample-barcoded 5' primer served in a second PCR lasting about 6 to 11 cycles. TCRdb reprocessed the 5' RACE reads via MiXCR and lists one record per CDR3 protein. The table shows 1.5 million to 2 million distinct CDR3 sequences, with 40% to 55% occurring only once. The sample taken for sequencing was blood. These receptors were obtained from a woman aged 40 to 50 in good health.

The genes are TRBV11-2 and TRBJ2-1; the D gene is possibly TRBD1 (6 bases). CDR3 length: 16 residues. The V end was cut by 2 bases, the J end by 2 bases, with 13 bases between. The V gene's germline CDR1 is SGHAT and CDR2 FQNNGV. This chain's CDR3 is CASSLKTGSTYNEQFF. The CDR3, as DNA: TGTGCCAGCAGCTTAAAAACAGGGAGTACCTACAATGAGCAGTTCTTC.

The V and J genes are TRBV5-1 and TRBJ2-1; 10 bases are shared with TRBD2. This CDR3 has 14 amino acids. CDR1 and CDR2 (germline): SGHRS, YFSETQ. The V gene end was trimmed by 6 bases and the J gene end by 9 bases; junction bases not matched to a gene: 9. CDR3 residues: CASNSGTSEGEQFF. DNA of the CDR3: TGCGCCAGCAACTCGGGGACTAGCGAAGGTGAGCAGTTCTTC.

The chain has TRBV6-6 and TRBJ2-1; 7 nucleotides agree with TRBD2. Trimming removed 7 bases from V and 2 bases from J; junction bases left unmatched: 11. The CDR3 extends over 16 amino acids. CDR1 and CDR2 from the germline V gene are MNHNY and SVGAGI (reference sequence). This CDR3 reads CASKRTGEGTYNEQFF. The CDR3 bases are TGTGCCAGCAAAAGGACCGGGGAGGGGACCTACAATGAGCAGTTCTTC.

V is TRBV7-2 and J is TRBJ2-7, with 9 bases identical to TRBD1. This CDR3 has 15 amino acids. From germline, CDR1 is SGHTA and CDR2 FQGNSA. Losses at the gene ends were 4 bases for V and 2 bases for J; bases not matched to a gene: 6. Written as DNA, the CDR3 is TGTACCAGCAGCTCCATGGACAGGGGACCCTACGAGCAGTACTTC. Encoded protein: CTSSSMDRGPYEQYF.

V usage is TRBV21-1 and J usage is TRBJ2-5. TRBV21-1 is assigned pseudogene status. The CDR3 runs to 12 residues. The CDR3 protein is CASWSIQETQYF. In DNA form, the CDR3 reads TGTGCCAGCTGGTCTATCCAAGAGACCCAGTACTTC.